This TCR beta chain was profiled in a study of CXCR3-negative and CXCR3-positive naive CD8 T cells. Whole-study context: Total TRB output reached some 130 million reads, about 1.5 +/- 0.3 million per library. Broader study findings: For memory CD8+ cells diversity was much lower, but both naive subsets had comparably high diversity. CXCR3 expression dropped partially after cryopreservation, and most assays relied on fresh PBMCs. CXCR3-positive naive cells had TRB CDR3s that were more hydrophobic than CXCR3-negative naive cells had.

With respect to this clonotype: The antigen is undetermined.

There are 18 residues in the CDR3. Germline lookup yields CDR1 MNHEY and CDR2 SMNVEV (reference sequence). It was by 5' RACE with UMI labels that the TRB cDNA libraries were prepared. Reprocessing the 5' RACE reads, TCRdb reports a single entry for every CDR3 protein and omits DNA. Recorded for this sample: some 150,000 distinct CDR3 sequences. CD45RO-CCR7+CD27+CD95- marked naive CD8+ T cells. This clonotype was sampled from a human donor in good health. Some clones in this sample may be carry-over from other donors' samples. Specimen: naive CXCR3+ CD8+ T cells from blood. The subset was: CD45RO-CCR7+CD27+CD95- naive CD8+ T cells expressing CXCR3 (TNR3+). The chain links TRBV27 to TRBJ2-3; TCRdb gives TRBD2 as the D gene, but with no DNA this cannot be confirmed. The CDR3: CASSLPPVSGDGWDTQYF.